This T cell receptor beta chain was retrieved from a study of shared clonotypes between healthy human individuals. Study background: The people who gave samples were two women and a few men aged 18 to 49.

The CDR3 sequence is 14 residues long. The germline CDR1 and CDR2 sequences are MDHEN and SYDVKM. The ends were cut back, 1 base at V and 4 bases at J, with 10 bases in the middle. About this clone itself: No antigen is known for it.

Sorted subsets were amplified in replicate PCRs using approximately 200 ng DNA, 30,000 to 35,000 T cell genomes. Profiling relied on immunoSEQ multiplex PCR, and the TCRdb table lists in-frame clones only, not all of them. The repertoire holds around 2.1 million clones, with approximately 94% as singletons. General study results and limits: Lower generation probabilities were found for non-shared clonotypes than for those shared by all four donors.

Naive CD8 cells comprised CD45RO-negative, CCR7-positively selected cells, excluding terminally differentiated effector memory CD45RA+ cells. The chain recombines TRBV28 with TRBJ2-5, with TRBD2 as a possible D gene (5 bases). Sequences were obtained from naive CD8+ T cells from PBMCs. This sequence was found in a man aged 18 to 29 in good health. Some clones in this sample may be carry-over from other donors' samples. The DNA for the CDR3 is TGTGCCAGCAGTTTATCCAGGCGGGTAGAGACCCAGTACTTC. As protein: CASSLSRRVETQYF. Combining the CDR3 with reference TRBV28 and TRBJ2-5 gives the whole variable domain DVKVTQSSRYLVKRTGEKVFLECVQDMDHENMFWYRQDPGLGLRLIYFSYDVKMKEKGDIPEGYSVSREKKERFSLILESASTNQTSMYLCASSLSRRVETQYFGPGTRLLVL.